The 27 T cell receptor beta chains in this list originate from one sample, sequenced in a study of early T cells in non-severe SARS-CoV-2 infection. From the 5' RACE reads, TCRdb called clonotypes with MiXCR, one entry per CDR3 protein. The sample contains 100,000 or so distinct CDR3 sequences, around 16% of which appear only once. Sample: whole blood, taken at baseline. Receptors were obtained from an adult who was a healthcare worker with PCR-confirmed SARS-CoV-2 infection or an uninfected control (not recorded which).

This clonotype was detected a few times. This rearrangement joins TRBV5-1 to TRBJ2-7; a weak D match, TRBD1 (6 bases). Between the trimmed V and J ends, which lost 5 bases and 0 bases, there was a span of 15 bases. This CDR3 is 15 amino acids long. CDR1 and CDR2 from the germline V gene are SGHRS and YFSETQ. The CDR3 here is CASRGGPGLSYEQYF. CDR3 nucleotide sequence: TGCGCCAGCAGAGGGGGTCCGGGCCTCTCCTACGAGCAGTACTTC.

DNA of the CDR3: TGTGCCTGGAGTATCCAGGTTGGAGATACGCAGTATTTT. Its protein product is CAWSIQVGDTQYF. The genes are TRBV30 and TRBJ2-3; no clear D gene. Per the germline V gene, CDR1 is GTSNPN and CDR2 is SVGIG (reference sequence). The CDR3 sequence is 13 residues long. Trimming removed 2 bases from V and 5 bases from J, with 11 bases in between.

This clonotype appeared many times. This chain uses TRBV29-1 with TRBJ2-6, with D unresolved. Germline CDR1 is SQVTM and CDR2 is ANQGSEA. This CDR3 region has 13 residues. The V end was cut by 6 bases, the J end by 0 bases, with 6 bases between. The CDR3 nucleotides are TGCAGCGTAAGCCTCTCTGGGGCCAACGTCCTGACTTTC. The encoded protein is CSVSLSGANVLTF.

This clonotype was detected only a few times. The J gene is TRBJ1-6, the V gene TRBV12-3 or TRBV12-4; the match to TRBD1 covers 8 bases. The V gene end was trimmed by 6 bases and the J gene end by 10 bases; junction bases not matched to a gene: 8. CDR3 length: 14 residues. CDR3 DNA: TGTGCCAGCAGGCCCCAGGGGGCTGGGTCACCCCTCCACTTT. It codes for CASRPQGAGSPLHF.

This chain connects TRBV12-3 or TRBV12-4 to TRBJ2-3; no reliable D call. V gave up 3 bases and J gave up 2 bases, with 6 bases separating them. The CDR3 runs 13 residues. The CDR3 loop reads CASSFSPTDTQYF. CDR3 coding DNA: TGTGCCAGCAGTTTTAGCCCCACAGATACGCAGTATTTT.

V and J are TRBV6-2 or TRBV6-3 and TRBJ2-2; D remains unclear. V was pared by 4 bases and J by 6 bases, with 0 bases between. The germline V gene has CDR1 MNHEY and CDR2 SVGEGT. This CDR3 has 10 residues. The CDR3 DNA reads as TGTGCCAGCAGTTCCGGGGAGCTGTTTTTT. This sequence encodes CASSSGELFF.

This clonotype was observed at least ten times. J is TRBJ1-2 and V is TRBV19; D unresolved. This CDR3 contains 13 residues. V lost 5 bases and J 6 bases, leaving 13 bases between the germline ends. Germline V gives CDR1 LNHDA, CDR2 SQIVND (reference sequence). The CDR3 spells CASSEAAWDGYTF. CDR3 nucleotides: TGTGCCAGTAGTGAGGCGGCCTGGGATGGCTACACCTTC. The full variable domain, its missing parts supplied by reference TRBV19 and TRBJ1-2, is DGGITQSPKYLFRKEGQNVTLSCEQNLNHDAMYWYRQDPGQGLRLIYYSQIVNDFQKGDIAEGYSVSREKKESFPLTVTSAQKNPTAFYLCASSEAAWDGYTFGSGTRLTVV.

This clonotype was recorded a few times. This rearrangement joins TRBV19 to TRBJ2-1, with D perhaps TRBD1 (5 bases). The CDR3 runs 15 residues. The germline V gene encodes CDR1 LNHDA and CDR2 SQIVND (reference sequence). V lost 3 bases and J 3 bases, leaving 12 bases between the germline ends. The CDR3 DNA sequence: TGTGCCAGTAGTATCTCTTCAGGGTACTACAATGAGCAGTTCTTC. This gives the protein CASSISSGYYNEQFF.

This chain connects TRBV7-9 to TRBJ2-1; 7 nucleotides align to TRBD2. This CDR3 is 14 amino acids long. The V segment lost 1 base and the J segment 8 bases; nucleotides outside the gene matches: 5. Germline CDR1 reads SEHNR; CDR2 reads FQNEAQ (reference sequence). The DNA for the CDR3 is TGTGCCAGCAGCTTAGAGGGAGGGCCCTATGAGCAGTTCTTC. Translated: CASSLEGGPYEQFF.

The genes are TRBV10-3 and TRBJ2-3; 11 bases are a match to TRBD2. There are 15 residues in the CDR3. Germline loops: CDR1 ENHRY, CDR2 SYGVKD. The J segment lost 2 bases and the V segment lost 4 bases, leaving 2 bases of the junction unmatched. Here the CDR3 DNA reads TGTGCCATCAGTGGGACTAGCGGGTTCACAGATACGCAGTATTTT. Amino acid sequence: CAISGTSGFTDTQYF.

This clonotype has more than one count but fewer than ten. This sequence joins TRBV25-1 and TRBJ1-5, with TRBD1 as a possible D gene (5 bases). Trimming removed 2 bases at V and 8 bases at J, with 10 bases between. This CDR3 comprises 13 residues. Germline CDR1 and CDR2: MGHDK and SYGVNS. The CDR3, as DNA: TGTGCCAGCAGTGAAAGGGGTGCAGAGCCCCAGCATTTT. Its protein product is CASSERGAEPQHF. Variable domain in full (rest from reference TRBV25-1 and TRBJ1-5): EADIYQTPRYLVIGTGKKITLECSQTMGHDKMYWYQQDPGMELHLIHYSYGVNSTEKGDLSSESTVSRIRTEHFPLTLESARPSHTSQYLCASSERGAEPQHFGDGTRLSIL.

The CDR3 region is CASSQETTTDIQYF. The DNA of the CDR3 is TGTGCCAGCAGCCAAGAAACCACTACGGACATTCAGTACTTC. The chain has TRBV3-1 and TRBJ2-4; D not certain. The CDR3 is 14 residues long. Germline CDR1 reads LGHDT; CDR2 reads YNNKEL (reference sequence). V lost 0 bases to trimming and J lost 8 bases, with 11 bases between them.

Turning to this clonotype: At one end, the junction sequence differs from germline, possibly due to a read error. V and J are TRBV20-1 and TRBJ1-6; TRBD1 aligns across 7 bases. Germline-derived CDR1 and CDR2 are DFQATT and SNEGSKA (reference sequence). The CDR3 is made up of 14 amino acids. CDR3 amino acids: CSAPRTGLNSPLPF. CDR3 DNA: TGCAGTGCTCCGCGGACAGGACTGAATTCACCCCTCCCTTTT.

This clonotype occurred a few times. The rearrangement uses TRBV7-6 and TRBJ2-7, with TRBD2 matching over 7 bases. CDR1 SGHVS and CDR2 FNYEAQ come from the germline V gene. CDR3 length equals 15 residues. The J segment lost 1 base and the V segment lost 4 bases, leaving 7 bases of the junction unmatched. The CDR3 region is CASSSGLGQSYEQYF. The CDR3 nucleotides are TGTGCCAGCAGCTCCGGACTAGGCCAGTCCTACGAGCAGTACTTC.

This clonotype was seen a handful of times. The chain carries TRBV9 and TRBJ2-7; TRBD1 is a possible D gene (6 bases). V lost 0 bases and J lost 3, with 10 bases in between. Germline assignment: CDR1 SGDLS and CDR2 YYNGEE. This CDR3 is 14 amino acids long. The CDR3 loop reads CASSVADRDYEQYF. CDR3 in DNA: TGTGCCAGCAGCGTAGCGGACAGAGACTACGAGCAGTACTTC. Full variable domain (missing parts from reference TRBV9 and TRBJ2-7): DSGVTQTPKHLITATGQRVTLRCSPRSGDLSVYWYQQSLDQGLQFLIQYYNGEERAKGNILERFSAQQFPDLHSELNLSSLELGDSALYFCASSVADRDYEQYFGPGTRLTVT.

This chain joins TRBV28 and TRBJ1-1; D ambiguous. The CDR3 is 12 residues long. Germline assignment: CDR1 MDHEN and CDR2 SYDVKM. Between the trimmed V and J ends, which lost 1 base and 3 bases, there was a span of 3 bases. The DNA of the CDR3 is TGTGCCAGCAGTTTATCGCACACTGAAGCTTTCTTT. This codes for CASSLSHTEAFF.

There are a few counts of this clonotype. This chain uses TRBV4-3 with TRBJ2-3; no definite D call. Germline V gene sequence: CDR1 LGHNA, CDR2 YSLEER. CDR3 length: 15 amino acids. Trimming pared 0 bases from V and 3 bases from J, leaving 10 bases between. The CDR3 region has the DNA TGCGCCAGCAGCCAAGATCCCGGACGAACAGATACGCAGTATTTT. Translated, it gives CASSQDPGRTDTQYF.

This chain uses TRBV27 with TRBJ2-7, with a tentative D call TRBD2 (6 bases). Germline V gene lookup returns CDR1 MNHEY and CDR2 SMNVEV (reference sequence). CDR3 size: 16 residues. V lost 2 bases to trimming and J lost 1 base, with 15 bases between them. The CDR3 loop is CASSLRASVVSYEQYF. The CDR3, as DNA: TGTGCCAGCAGTTTAAGGGCTAGCGTGGTATCCTACGAGCAGTACTTC.

The chain uses TRBV27 and TRBJ1-5; the D gene is possibly TRBD1 (6 bases). Germline V gene data show CDR1 as MNHEY and CDR2 as SMNVEV (reference sequence). The length of the CDR3 is 14 residues. V lost 5 bases and J lost 10, with 18 bases in between. CDR3 region: CASSPAGHTTPQHF. The CDR3 nucleotides read TGTGCCAGCAGTCCCGCGGGACACACGACACCCCAGCATTTT.

At least ten counts were recorded for this clonotype. The J gene is TRBJ2-2, the V gene TRBV6-2 or TRBV6-3; D not certain. The CDR3 sequence is 13 residues long. The germline gives CDR1 MNHEY, CDR2 SVGEGT. V was cut by 0 bases and J by 2 bases, with 1 base left in between. DNA for the CDR3: TGTGCCAGCAGTTACTCTAACACCGGGGAGCTGTTTTTT. Amino acids: CASSYSNTGELFF.

This clonotype was found many times. V gene TRBV12-3 or TRBV12-4 combines with J gene TRBJ2-1; perhaps TRBD1 as D (6 bases). This CDR3 contains 12 residues. V lost 5 bases and J 9 bases, leaving 11 bases between the germline ends. The CDR3 DNA is TGTGCCAGCAGTCCGGACAGCCCTGAGCAGTTCTTC. This translates into CASSPDSPEQFF.

The J gene is TRBJ2-5, the V gene TRBV28, with D perhaps matching TRBD1 or TRBD2 (5 bases each). Deletions cut 6 bases from V and 9 bases from J, with 23 bases between. The length of the CDR3 is 15 residues. Germline CDR1 and CDR2: MDHEN and SYDVKM. The CDR3 DNA follows: TGTGCCAGCAGCCCGTTGGGGGAGCGCCAGTCGCCCCAGTACTTC. Amino acid sequence: CASSPLGERQSPQYF. The complete variable domain, with remaining parts taken from reference TRBV28 and TRBJ2-5, reads DVKVTQSSRYLVKRTGEKVFLECVQDMDHENMFWYRQDPGLGLRLIYFSYDVKMKEKGDIPEGYSVSREKKERFSLILESASTNQTSMYLCASSPLGERQSPQYFGPGTRLLVL.

The chain recombines TRBV5-1 with TRBJ2-5; TRBD1 matches 8 bases. The CDR3 totals 14 residues. Trimming took 3 bases from V and 4 from J; bases not matched to a gene: 5. Germline assignment: CDR1 SGHRS and CDR2 YFSETQ. CDR3 protein: CASSSKTGGETQYF. The DNA of the CDR3 is TGCGCCAGCAGCTCAAAAACAGGGGGAGAGACCCAGTACTTC.

The sample holds many counts of this clonotype. The rearrangement links TRBV7-9 to TRBJ2-7, with 8 bases fitting TRBD2. Unmatched junction bases numbered 5, after V lost 4 bases and J lost 0 bases. CDR3 size: 15 residues. The germline V gene encodes CDR1 SEHNR and CDR2 FQNEAQ (reference sequence). CDR3 nucleotides: TGTGCCAGCAGCTCCATAGCGGGAAGCTCCTACGAGCAGTACTTC. It codes for CASSSIAGSSYEQYF.

Ten or more counts support this clonotype. The rearrangement links TRBV20-1 to TRBJ2-5, with 8 bases that match TRBD2. This CDR3 is 14 amino acids long. The germline V gene has CDR1 DFQATT and CDR2 SNEGSKA (reference sequence). With 3 bases clipped from V and 1 base from J, the junction kept 4 bases outside the gene matches. The CDR3 reads CSASREGLQETQYF. For the CDR3, the DNA is TGCAGTGCTAGCCGGGAGGGCCTCCAAGAGACCCAGTACTTC.

The chain is built from TRBV5-6 and TRBJ1-5; D uncertain. The CDR3 length is 15 residues. Trimming left V 4 bases short and J 5 bases short, with 16 bases between. From germline, CDR1 is SGHDT and CDR2 YYEEEE. The CDR3 is CASSASGSDYQPQHF. The DNA of the CDR3 is TGTGCCAGCAGCGCATCCGGGTCCGATTATCAGCCCCAGCATTTT.

In its sample, this clonotype was seen a few times. The V gene is TRBV6-5, the J gene TRBJ2-3, with 10 bases fitting TRBD2. The V and J ends lost 5 bases and 2 bases, in that order; junction bases with no gene match: 4. The CDR3 consists of 15 residues. Germline V lookup: CDR1 MNHEY, CDR2 SVGAGI. CDR3 sequence (DNA): TGTGCCAGCAGTCTCAGCGGGAGGGACACAGATACGCAGTATTTT. It translates to CASSLSGRDTDTQYF.